What follows are 8 T cell receptor beta chains derived from one specimen sequenced in a study of blood T cell repertoires in COVID-19 (dated by TCRdb to the early 2020s). Library preparation used the immunoSEQ multiplex PCR assay. In TCRdb, the immuneACCESS table is reduced to in-frame sequences with V and J assigned. These tables do not hold every clone; where another copy was compared, an unresolved V gene accounts for under half, and the others remain unexplained. Counted in this sample were about 380,000 clones; 70% to 90% of them appeared once. The top ten hold 0.9% to 1.5% of the sample. Sequences were obtained from PBMCs or T cells enriched from blood (not recorded which). These receptor sequences come from a young woman who had recovered from COVID-19.

In regard to this clone: Compared with germline, one end of the junction differs, possibly owing to a read error. The V gene is TRBV12-3 or TRBV12-4, the J gene TRBJ1-2; D perhaps matches TRBD1 (5 bases). The CDR3 has 11 residues. CDR3 sequence: CASSLVGRQHF. The CDR3 DNA reads as TGTGCCAGCAGTTTAGTTGGTCGACAGCACTTC.

This clone has only one observation. V gene TRBV3-1 (or the pseudogene TRBV3-2) combines with J gene TRBJ1-2; maybe TRBD1 (6 bases). The germline CDR1 and CDR2 sequences are LGHDT and YNNKEL (reference sequence). The CDR3 is 16 amino acids. With 0 bases removed from V and 2 bases from J, the gap between germline ends came to 13 bases. DNA for the CDR3: TGTGCCAGCAGCCAAGAGCGGAGCAGGGGAAACTATGGCTACACCTTC. Protein sequence: CASSQERSRGNYGYTF.

The chain combines TRBV4-3 with TRBJ1-6; 7 nucleotides agree with TRBD1. Trimming at V came to 0 bases and at J to 8 bases, leaving 4 bases not matched to a gene. Per germline, CDR1 LGHNA and CDR2 YSLEER. The CDR3 consists of 15 residues. The CDR3 DNA reads as TGCGCCAGCAGCCAAGATCTAACAGGGGATTCACCCCTCCACTTT. It yields the protein CASSQDLTGDSPLHF.

The chain uses TRBV7-3 and TRBJ1-1; 7 bases fit TRBD1. This CDR3 contains 14 residues. V shed 5 bases, J shed 1 base, and the junction held 4 bases outside the gene matches. Germline CDR1 and CDR2: SGHTA and FQGTGA. This CDR3 is CASSTAGGNTEAFF. The CDR3 bases are TGTGCCAGCAGCACAGCAGGGGGGAACACTGAAGCTTTCTTT.

The genes are TRBV2 and TRBJ1-5, with 9 bases identical to TRBD1. The CDR3 spans 14 residues. Germline CDR1 and CDR2: SNHLY and FYNNEI. V gave up 8 bases and J gave up 6 bases; unmatched junction bases: 8. CDR3 sequence (DNA): TGTGCCAGCGGTAAACAGGGGGCGGTTCAGCCCCAGCATTTT. It encodes CASGKQGAVQPQHF.

The chain combines TRBV28 with TRBJ2-1; 8 positions agree with TRBD2. The germline gives CDR1 MDHEN, CDR2 SYDVKM. V shed 9 bases and J 3 bases; nucleotides not matched to a gene: 7. This CDR3 spans 14 amino acids. The CDR3 reads CASTRLAGYNEQFF. The CDR3, as DNA: TGTGCCAGTACGAGGCTAGCGGGCTACAATGAGCAGTTCTTC. Full variable domain (outside the CDR3, taken from reference TRBV28 and TRBJ2-1): DVKVTQSSRYLVKRTGEKVFLECVQDMDHENMFWYRQDPGLGLRLIYFSYDVKMKEKGDIPEGYSVSREKKERFSLILESASTNQTSMYLCASTRLAGYNEQFFGPGTRLTVL.

The genes are TRBV3-1 (or the pseudogene TRBV3-2) and TRBJ2-7, with 7 bases aligning to TRBD2. The CDR3 sequence is 15 residues long. Germline V gene lookup returns CDR1 LGHDT and CDR2 YNNKEL (reference sequence). V dropped 2 bases and J dropped 2; count of bases not matched to a gene: 6. The CDR3 loop is CASSQWSGTPYEQYF. In nucleotides, the CDR3 is TGTGCCAGCAGCCAATGGAGCGGGACCCCCTACGAGCAGTACTTC.

Here the CDR3 DNA reads TGTGCCAGCAGCGTAGTTGGACTAGTGGGAACCGGGGAGCTGTTTTTT. Its protein is CASSVVGLVGTGELFF. The chain uses TRBV9 and TRBJ2-2; 7 bases line up with TRBD2. V shed 0 bases and J 5 bases; nucleotides not matched to a gene: 7. This CDR3 has 16 residues. Per the germline V gene, CDR1 is SGDLS and CDR2 is YYNGEE.